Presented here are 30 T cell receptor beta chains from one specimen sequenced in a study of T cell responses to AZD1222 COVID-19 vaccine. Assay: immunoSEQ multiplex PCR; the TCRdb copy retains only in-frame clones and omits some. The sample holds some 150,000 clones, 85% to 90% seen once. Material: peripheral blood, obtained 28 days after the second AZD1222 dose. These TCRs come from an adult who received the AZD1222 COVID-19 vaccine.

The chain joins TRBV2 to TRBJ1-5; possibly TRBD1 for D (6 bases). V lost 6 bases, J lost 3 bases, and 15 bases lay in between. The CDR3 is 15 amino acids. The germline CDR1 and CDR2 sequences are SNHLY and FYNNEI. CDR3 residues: CASSGRGLYNQPQHF. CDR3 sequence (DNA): TGTGCCAGCAGCGGGCGGGGGCTGTACAATCAGCCCCAGCATTTT.

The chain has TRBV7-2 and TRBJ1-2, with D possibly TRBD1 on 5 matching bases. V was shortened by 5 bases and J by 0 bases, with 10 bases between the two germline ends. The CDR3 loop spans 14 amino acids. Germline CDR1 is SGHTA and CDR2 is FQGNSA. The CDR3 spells CASSRRGANYGYTF. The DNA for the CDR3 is TGTGCCAGCAGCCGCCGAGGGGCTAACTATGGCTACACCTTC.

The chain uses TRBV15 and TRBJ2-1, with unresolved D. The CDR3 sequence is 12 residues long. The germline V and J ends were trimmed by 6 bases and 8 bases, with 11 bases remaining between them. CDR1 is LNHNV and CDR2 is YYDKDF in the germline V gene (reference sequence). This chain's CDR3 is CATRDVRDEQFF. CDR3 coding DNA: TGTGCCACCAGGGACGTACGGGATGAGCAGTTCTTC.

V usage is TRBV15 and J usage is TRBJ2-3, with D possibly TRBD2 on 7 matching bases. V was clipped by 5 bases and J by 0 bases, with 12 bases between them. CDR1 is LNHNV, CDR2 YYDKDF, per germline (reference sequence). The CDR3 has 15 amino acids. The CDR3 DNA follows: TGTGCCACCAGCCTGGGGGGGCGGAGCACAGATACGCAGTATTTT. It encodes CATSLGGRSTDTQYF.

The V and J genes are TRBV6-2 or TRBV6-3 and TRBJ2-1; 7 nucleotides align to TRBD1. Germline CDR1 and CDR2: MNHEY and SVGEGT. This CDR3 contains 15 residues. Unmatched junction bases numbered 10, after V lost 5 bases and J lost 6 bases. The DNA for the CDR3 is TGTGCCAGCAGTGATAGGGACAGAGTACTCAATGAGCAGTTCTTC. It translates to CASSDRDRVLNEQFF.

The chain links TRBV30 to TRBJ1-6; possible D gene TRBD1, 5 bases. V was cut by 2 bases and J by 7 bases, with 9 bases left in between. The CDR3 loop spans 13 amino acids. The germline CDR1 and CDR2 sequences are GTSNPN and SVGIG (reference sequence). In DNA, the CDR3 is TGTGCCTGGAGTCAGGGACCCAATTCACCCCTCCACTTT. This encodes CAWSQGPNSPLHF.

In DNA, the CDR3 is TGTGCCAGCAGCCGCGGGACTCGATACACCGGGGAGCTGTTTTTT. It codes for CASSRGTRYTGELFF. The chain is built from TRBV11-3 and TRBJ2-2, with D perhaps TRBD2 (6 bases). In germline, CDR1 is SGHNT, CDR2 YENEEA. The CDR3 extends over 15 amino acids. Trimming left V 5 bases short and J 3 bases short, with 13 bases between.

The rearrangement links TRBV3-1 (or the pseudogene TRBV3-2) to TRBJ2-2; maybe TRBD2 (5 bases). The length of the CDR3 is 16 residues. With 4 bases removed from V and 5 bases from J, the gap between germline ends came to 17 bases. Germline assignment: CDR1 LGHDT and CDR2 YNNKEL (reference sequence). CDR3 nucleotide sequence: TGTGCCAGCAGCCGGAATAACGGAAGAGGGACCGGGGAGCTGTTTTTT. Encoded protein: CASSRNNGRGTGELFF.

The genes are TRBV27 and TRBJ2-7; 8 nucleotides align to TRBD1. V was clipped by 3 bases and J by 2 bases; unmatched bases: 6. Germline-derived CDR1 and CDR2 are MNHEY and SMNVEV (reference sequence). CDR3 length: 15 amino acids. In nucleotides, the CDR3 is TGTGCCAGCAGTTTTGGACAGGGCCTCACCTACGAGCAGTACTTC. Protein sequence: CASSFGQGLTYEQYF.

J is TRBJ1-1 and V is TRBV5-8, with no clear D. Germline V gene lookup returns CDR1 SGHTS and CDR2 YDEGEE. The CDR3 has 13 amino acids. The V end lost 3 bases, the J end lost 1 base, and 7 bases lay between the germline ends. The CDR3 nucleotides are TGTGCCAGCAGCTCTCACACGAACACTGAAGCTTTCTTT. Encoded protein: CASSSHTNTEAFF.

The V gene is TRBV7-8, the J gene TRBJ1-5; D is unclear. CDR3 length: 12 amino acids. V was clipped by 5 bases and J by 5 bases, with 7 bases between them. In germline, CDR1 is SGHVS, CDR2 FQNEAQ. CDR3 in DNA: TGTGCCAGCAGCCGCCACGATCAGCCCCAGCATTTT. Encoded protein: CASSRHDQPQHF.

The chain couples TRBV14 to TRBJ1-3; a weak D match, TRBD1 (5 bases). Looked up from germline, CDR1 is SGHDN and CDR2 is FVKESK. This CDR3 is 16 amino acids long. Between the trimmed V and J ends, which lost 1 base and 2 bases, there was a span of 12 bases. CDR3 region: CASSQVRGLTGNTIYF. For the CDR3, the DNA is TGTGCCAGCAGCCAAGTCCGGGGCCTCACTGGAAACACCATATATTTT. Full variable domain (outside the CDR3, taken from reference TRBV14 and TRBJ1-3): EAGVTQFPSHSVIEKGQTVTLRCDPISGHDNLYWYRRVMGKEIKFLLHFVKESKQDESGMPNNRFLAERTGGTYSTLKVQPAELEDSGVYFCASSQVRGLTGNTIYFGEGSWLTVV.

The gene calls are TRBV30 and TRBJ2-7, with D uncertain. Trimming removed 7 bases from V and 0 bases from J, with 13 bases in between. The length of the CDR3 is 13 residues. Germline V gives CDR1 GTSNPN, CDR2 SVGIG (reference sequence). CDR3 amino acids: CASRTAHSYEQYF. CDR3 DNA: TGTGCCTCAAGGACGGCCCACTCCTACGAGCAGTACTTC.

DNA of the CDR3: TGCGCCAGCAGCCAACTGGGGATTTCGGGCGGCGAGCAGTACTTC. It yields the protein CASSQLGISGGEQYF. The chain uses TRBV4-1 and TRBJ2-7; D not certain. Between the trimmed V and J ends, which lost 2 bases and 6 bases, there was a span of 17 bases. CDR1 and CDR2 from the germline V gene are MGHRA and YSYEKL. The CDR3 extends over 15 amino acids.

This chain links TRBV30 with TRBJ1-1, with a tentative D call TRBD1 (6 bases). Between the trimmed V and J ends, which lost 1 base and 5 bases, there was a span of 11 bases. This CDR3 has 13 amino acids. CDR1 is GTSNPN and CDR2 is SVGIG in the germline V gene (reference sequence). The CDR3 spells CAWSGGAYTEAFF. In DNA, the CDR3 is TGTGCCTGGAGTGGGGGGGCCTATACTGAAGCTTTCTTT.

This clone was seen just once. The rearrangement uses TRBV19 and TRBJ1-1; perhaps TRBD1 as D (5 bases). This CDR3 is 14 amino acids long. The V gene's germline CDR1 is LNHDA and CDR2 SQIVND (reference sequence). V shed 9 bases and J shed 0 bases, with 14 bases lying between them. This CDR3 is CARGRDRLNTEAFF. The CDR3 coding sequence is TGTGCCAGGGGCCGGGACCGCTTGAACACTGAAGCTTTCTTT.

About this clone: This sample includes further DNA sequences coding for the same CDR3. Here the CDR3 reads CSARNTEAFF. CDR3 in DNA: TGCAGTGCTAGAAATACTGAAGCTTTCTTT. The chain employs TRBV20-1 and TRBJ1-1; D is undetermined. CDR1 and CDR2 from the germline V gene are DFQATT and SNEGSKA (reference sequence). CDR3 length: 10 residues. V was cut by 2 bases and J by 5 bases, with 3 bases left in between.

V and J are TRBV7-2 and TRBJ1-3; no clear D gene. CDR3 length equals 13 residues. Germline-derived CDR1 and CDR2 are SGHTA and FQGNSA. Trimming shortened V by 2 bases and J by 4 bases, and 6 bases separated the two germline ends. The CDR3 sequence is CASSLFRGNTIYF. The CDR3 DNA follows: TGTGCCAGCAGCTTATTTCGAGGAAACACCATATATTTT.

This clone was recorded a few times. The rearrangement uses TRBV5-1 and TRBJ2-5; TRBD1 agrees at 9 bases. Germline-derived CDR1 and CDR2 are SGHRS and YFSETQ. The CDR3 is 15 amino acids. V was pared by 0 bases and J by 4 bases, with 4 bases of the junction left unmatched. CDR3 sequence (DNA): TGCGCCAGCAGCTTGGCGGGACAGGGTTTAGAGACCCAGTACTTC. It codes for CASSLAGQGLETQYF.

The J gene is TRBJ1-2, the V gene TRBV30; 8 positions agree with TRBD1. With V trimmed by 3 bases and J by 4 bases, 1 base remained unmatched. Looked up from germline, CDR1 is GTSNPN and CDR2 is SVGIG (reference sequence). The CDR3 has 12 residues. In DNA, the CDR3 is TGTGCCTGGAGCCAGGGGGCCTATGGCTACACCTTC. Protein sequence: CAWSQGAYGYTF.

Written as DNA, the CDR3 is TGTGCCAGCAGTTACGGGTCCCCCACCAACACTGAAGCTTTCTTT. Amino acid sequence: CASSYGSPTNTEAFF. The J gene is TRBJ1-1, the V gene TRBV6-5, with no clear D. The CDR3 is 15 residues long. V was pared by 2 bases and J by 2 bases, with 12 bases between. Germline lookup yields CDR1 MNHEY and CDR2 SVGAGI.

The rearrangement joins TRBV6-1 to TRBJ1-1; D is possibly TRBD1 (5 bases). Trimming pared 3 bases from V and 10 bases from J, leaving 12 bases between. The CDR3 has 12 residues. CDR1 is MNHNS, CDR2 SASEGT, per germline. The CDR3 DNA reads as TGTGCCAGCAGTGACAACCGCGGGGCAGCTTTCTTT. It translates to CASSDNRGAAFF.

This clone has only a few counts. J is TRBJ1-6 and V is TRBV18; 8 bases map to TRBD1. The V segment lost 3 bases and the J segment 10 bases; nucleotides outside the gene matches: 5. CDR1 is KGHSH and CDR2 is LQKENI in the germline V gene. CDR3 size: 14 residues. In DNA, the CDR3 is TGTGCCAGCTCACCGGGACAGGTGGACTCACCCCTCCACTTT. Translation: CASSPGQVDSPLHF. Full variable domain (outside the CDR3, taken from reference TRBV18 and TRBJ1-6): NAGVMQNPRHLVRRRGQEARLRCSPMKGHSHVYWYRQLPEEGLKFMVYLQKENIIDESGMPKERFSAEFPKEGPSILRIQQVVRGDSAAYFCASSPGQVDSPLHFGNGTRLTVT.

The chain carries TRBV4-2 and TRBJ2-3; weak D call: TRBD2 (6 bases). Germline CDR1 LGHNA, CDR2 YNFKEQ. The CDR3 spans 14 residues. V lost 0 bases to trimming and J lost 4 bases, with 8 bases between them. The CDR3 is CASSQDWGADTQYF. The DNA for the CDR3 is TGTGCCAGCAGCCAAGATTGGGGGGCAGATACGCAGTATTTT.

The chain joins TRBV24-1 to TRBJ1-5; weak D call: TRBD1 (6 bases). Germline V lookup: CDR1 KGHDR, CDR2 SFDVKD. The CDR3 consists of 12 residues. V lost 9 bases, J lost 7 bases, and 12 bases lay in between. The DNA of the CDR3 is TGTGCCACCTGGGGGGGGACACAGCCCCAGCATTTT. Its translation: CATWGGTQPQHF.

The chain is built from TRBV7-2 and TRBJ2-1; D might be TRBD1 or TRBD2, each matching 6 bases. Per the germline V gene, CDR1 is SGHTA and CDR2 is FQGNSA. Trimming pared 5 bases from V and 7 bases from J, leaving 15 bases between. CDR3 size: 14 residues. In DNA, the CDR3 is TGTGCCAGCAGCACCTGGGGGGCCGGGAATGAGCAGTTCTTC. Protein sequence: CASSTWGAGNEQFF.

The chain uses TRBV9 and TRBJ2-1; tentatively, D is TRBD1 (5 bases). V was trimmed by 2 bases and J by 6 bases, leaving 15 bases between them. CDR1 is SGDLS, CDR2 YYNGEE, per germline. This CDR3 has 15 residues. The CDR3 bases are TGTGCCAGCAGCGTTCGGGCAGGGCAAGGCAATGAGCAGTTCTTC. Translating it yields CASSVRAGQGNEQFF.

As DNA, the CDR3 is TGTGCCAGCAGTGGCCGGACCAATCAGCCCCAGCATTTT. It specifies CASSGRTNQPQHF. The chain joins TRBV2 to TRBJ1-5; unclear D gene. The CDR3 contains 13 residues. Germline CDR1 and CDR2: SNHLY and FYNNEI. Trimming took off 4 bases at V and 3 bases at J, with 7 bases between the two ends.

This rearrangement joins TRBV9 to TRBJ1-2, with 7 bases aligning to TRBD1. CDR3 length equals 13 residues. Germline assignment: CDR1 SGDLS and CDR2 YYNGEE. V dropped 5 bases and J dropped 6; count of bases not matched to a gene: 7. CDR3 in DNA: TGTGCCAGCAGTGACACAGGGGCTGATGGCTACACCTTC. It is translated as CASSDTGADGYTF.

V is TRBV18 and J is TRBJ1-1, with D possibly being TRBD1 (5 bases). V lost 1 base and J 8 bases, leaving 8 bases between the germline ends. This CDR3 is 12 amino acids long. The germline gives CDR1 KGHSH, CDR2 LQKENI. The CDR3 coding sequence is TGTGCCAGCTCACCACTCCGACAGGAAGCTTTCTTT. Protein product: CASSPLRQEAFF.